Presented here are 18 T cell receptor beta chains from one specimen sequenced in a study of vaccination effects on CD4 cells after COVID-19. The protocol was immunoSEQ multiplex PCR, while the TCRdb copy is restricted to in-frame clones and leaves out a portion. This sample has about 8,000 clones; 65% to 85% occur once, and the top ten carry roughly 12%. Sequencing was preceded by expansion of antigen-specific CD4+ T cells with viral peptide pools in the ViraFEST assay. Isolation of CD4+ T cells took place after less than twelve days of culture. These TCRs are of unknown antigen specificity. This material consisted of CD4+ T cells from PBMCs cultured with HCoV-229E spike peptides, taken before COVID-19 vaccination. The receptors originated from a human donor who received a COVID-19 vaccine.

The CDR3 region has the DNA TGTGCCAGCGGTAGGGACCGGGGGGACAATCAGCCCCAGCATTTT. Translation: CASGRDRGDNQPQHF. The chain employs TRBV2 and TRBJ1-5, with D possibly matching TRBD1 (5 bases). CDR1 SNHLY and CDR2 FYNNEI come from the germline V gene. There are 15 residues in the CDR3. The V gene lost 8 bases and the J gene lost 3 bases, with 17 bases spanning the gap.

The chain uses TRBV4-1 and TRBJ1-4, with 7 bases that match TRBD1. The V segment lost 3 bases and the J segment 8 bases; nucleotides outside the gene matches: 9. The CDR3 is made up of 15 amino acids. Germline CDR1 MGHRA, CDR2 YSYEKL. This CDR3 is CASSQLDRVEEKLFF. The DNA for the CDR3 is TGCGCCAGCAGCCAGTTAGACAGGGTTGAGGAAAAACTGTTTTTT.

The J gene is TRBJ2-7, the V gene TRBV6-5; possible D gene TRBD1, 7 bases. The germline CDR1 and CDR2 sequences are MNHEY and SVGAGI. There are 15 residues in the CDR3. Trimming left V 6 bases short and J 0 bases short, with 15 bases between. The CDR3 DNA is TGTGCCAGCAGACCAGGGGGGAGTGTCTCCTACGAGCAGTACTTC. As protein: CASRPGGSVSYEQYF.

This clone was seen a handful of times. The chain couples TRBV6-2 or TRBV6-3 to TRBJ2-5; D gene ambiguous. From germline, CDR1 is MNHEY and CDR2 SVGEGT. The CDR3 is 11 residues long. V was shortened by 4 bases and J by 5 bases, with 5 bases between the two germline ends. This CDR3 is CASSSSETQYF. CDR3 nucleotide sequence: TGTGCCAGCAGTTCCTCGGAGACCCAGTACTTC.

The chain combines TRBV11-1 with TRBJ1-1; D is unresolved. The V end lost 3 bases, the J end lost 3 bases, and 8 bases lay between the germline ends. This CDR3 spans 13 amino acids. The germline V gene encodes CDR1 SGHAT and CDR2 FQDESV (reference sequence). CDR3 protein: CASSFKGDTEAFF. The DNA for the CDR3 is TGTGCCAGCAGCTTCAAGGGCGACACTGAAGCTTTCTTT.

This chain links TRBV27 with TRBJ1-5; D is unclear. CDR3 length: 13 amino acids. Germline V lookup: CDR1 MNHEY, CDR2 SMNVEV (reference sequence). Trimming left V 3 bases short and J 4 bases short, with 7 bases between. This CDR3 is CASSFVGNQPQHF. CDR3 DNA sequence: TGTGCCAGCAGTTTTGTTGGGAATCAGCCCCAGCATTTT.

The CDR3 sequence: CASSDSQGSTEKLFF. The CDR3 nucleotides read TGCGCCAGCAGTGACTCACAGGGAAGCACTGAAAAACTGTTTTTT. The chain employs TRBV10-2 and TRBJ1-4; TRBD1 might be the D (6 bases). V dropped 3 bases and J dropped 7 bases, with 15 bases sitting between them. Germline V gene sequence: CDR1 WSHSY, CDR2 SAAADI. This CDR3 spans 15 amino acids.

The gene calls are TRBV19 and TRBJ1-1; D uncertain. Trimming shortened V by 3 bases and J by 6 bases, and 14 bases separated the two germline ends. Looked up from germline, CDR1 is LNHDA and CDR2 is SQIVND (reference sequence). This CDR3 comprises 14 residues. DNA of the CDR3: TGTGCCAGTAGTATGTCGAGGTTGTTGGCTGAAGCTTTCTTT. This codes for CASSMSRLLAEAFF.

The chain couples TRBV5-4 to TRBJ2-5; D is perhaps TRBD2 (5 bases). The CDR3 covers 13 residues. From germline, CDR1 is SGHNT and CDR2 YYREEE (reference sequence). Trimming removed 0 bases from V and 5 bases from J, with 8 bases in between. The CDR3 spells CASSLAGWETQYF. The CDR3 DNA sequence: TGTGCCAGCAGCTTGGCGGGGTGGGAGACCCAGTACTTC. The complete variable domain, with remaining parts taken from reference TRBV5-4 and TRBJ2-5, reads ETGVTQSPTHLIKTRGQQVTLRCSSQSGHNTVSWYQQALGQGPQFIFQYYREEENGRGNFPPRFSGLQFPNYSSELNVNALELDDSALYLCASSLAGWETQYFGPGTRLLVL.

The chain couples TRBV20-1 to TRBJ1-1; D remains unclear. The V end lost 3 bases, the J end lost 3 bases, and 5 bases lay between the germline ends. Germline V gives CDR1 DFQATT, CDR2 SNEGSKA (reference sequence). The CDR3 runs to 11 residues. The CDR3 nucleotides are TGCAGTGCTAGCCCCCACACTGAAGCTTTCTTT. It yields the protein CSASPHTEAFF.

This clone showed up just once. The chain is built from TRBV11-2 and TRBJ2-7; 12 bases are a match to TRBD2. The CDR3 is 18 residues long. The junction had 10 bases not matched to a gene; V was cut back by 1 base and J by 3 bases. The germline V gene has CDR1 SGHAT and CDR2 FQNNGV. The CDR3 DNA is TGTGCCAGCAGCTTAGGGCAACTCTTGACTAGCGGGAGCTACGAGCAGTACTTC. The encoded protein is CASSLGQLLTSGSYEQYF. Filled out from reference TRBV11-2 and TRBJ2-7, the complete variable domain reads EAGVAQSPRYKIIEKRQSVAFWCNPISGHATLYWYQQILGQGPKLLIQFQNNGVVDDSQLPKDRFSAERLKGVDSTLKIQPAKLEDSAVYLCASSLGQLLTSGSYEQYFGPGTRLTVT.

The V and J genes are TRBV5-1 and TRBJ2-3; D gene ambiguous. Germline V gene sequence: CDR1 SGHRS, CDR2 YFSETQ. The CDR3 has 14 amino acids. V gave up 1 base and J gave up 4 bases, with 10 bases separating them. CDR3 protein: CASSLSRSPDTQYF. The CDR3 region has the DNA TGCGCCAGCAGCTTGTCTCGGAGCCCAGATACGCAGTATTTT.

The chain combines TRBV15 with TRBJ2-1; D possibly corresponds to TRBD1 (5 bases). The germline V and J ends were trimmed by 2 bases and 4 bases, with 9 bases remaining between them. Looked up from germline, CDR1 is LNHNV and CDR2 is YYDKDF (reference sequence). The CDR3 has 14 residues. CDR3 sequence reads: CATSRLDRYNEQFF. For the CDR3, the DNA is TGTGCCACCAGCAGACTCGACAGATACAATGAGCAGTTCTTC.

This clone showed up just a few times. This chain joins TRBV19 and TRBJ2-1, with 12 bases aligning to TRBD2. The germline V gene encodes CDR1 LNHDA and CDR2 SQIVND (reference sequence). The CDR3 has 16 residues. J gave up 9 bases and V 2 bases, and 8 bases lay outside the gene matches. This CDR3 is CASSIFGLAGSTEQFF. DNA of the CDR3: TGTGCCAGTAGTATATTCGGACTAGCGGGGTCCACTGAGCAGTTCTTC. Together with reference TRBV19 and TRBJ2-1, the CDR3 gives the full variable domain: DGGITQSPKYLFRKEGQNVTLSCEQNLNHDAMYWYRQDPGQGLRLIYYSQIVNDFQKGDIAEGYSVSREKKESFPLTVTSAQKNPTAFYLCASSIFGLAGSTEQFFGPGTRLTVL.

The chain carries TRBV9 and TRBJ1-2, with D maybe TRBD1 (6 bases). Per germline, CDR1 SGDLS and CDR2 YYNGEE. Trimming left V 2 bases short and J 4 bases short, with 15 bases between. The CDR3 length is 15 residues. This chain's CDR3 is CASSVWGGEGYGYTF. The CDR3 nucleotides are TGTGCCAGCAGCGTCTGGGGGGGCGAGGGCTATGGCTACACCTTC.

CDR3 residues: CASSVQQTNTGELFF. The DNA of the CDR3 is TGTGCCAGTAGTGTTCAGCAGACGAACACCGGGGAGCTGTTTTTT. The V call is TRBV19, the J call TRBJ2-2, with D uncertain. The CDR3 totals 15 residues. Deletions cut 5 bases from V and 0 bases from J, with 10 bases between. CDR1 and CDR2 (germline): LNHDA, SQIVND (reference sequence).

The CDR3 loop reads CASSLGWSGAYEQYF. The CDR3 DNA is TGTGCCAGCAGCTTGGGATGGTCAGGGGCGTACGAGCAGTACTTC. The rearrangement uses TRBV5-4 and TRBJ2-7, with D possibly TRBD1 on 6 matching bases. V was clipped by 0 bases and J by 4 bases, with 14 bases between them. The CDR3 totals 15 residues. Per germline, CDR1 SGHNT and CDR2 YYREEE (reference sequence).

This chain connects TRBV25-1 to TRBJ2-5; 7 bases are shared with TRBD1. Germline-derived CDR1 and CDR2 are MGHDK and SYGVNS. This CDR3 region has 17 residues. With V trimmed by 6 bases and J by 5 bases, 18 bases remained unmatched. The CDR3 loop is CASSGNRGRYIGETQYF. DNA of the CDR3: TGTGCCAGCAGCGGGAACAGGGGCCGCTACATAGGGGAGACCCAGTACTTC.